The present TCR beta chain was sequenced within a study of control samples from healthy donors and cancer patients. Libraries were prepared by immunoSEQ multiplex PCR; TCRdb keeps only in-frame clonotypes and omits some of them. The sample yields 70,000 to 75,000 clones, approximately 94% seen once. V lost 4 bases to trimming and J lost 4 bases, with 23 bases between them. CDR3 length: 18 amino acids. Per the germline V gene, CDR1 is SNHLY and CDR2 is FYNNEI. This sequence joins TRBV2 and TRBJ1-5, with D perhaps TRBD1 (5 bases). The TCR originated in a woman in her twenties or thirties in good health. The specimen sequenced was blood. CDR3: CASSGEPWDPDANQPQHF. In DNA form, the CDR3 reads TGTGCCAGCAGTGGTGAACCTTGGGACCCCGACGCGAATCAGCCCCAGCATTTT. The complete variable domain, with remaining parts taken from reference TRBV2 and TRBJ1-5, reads EPEVTQTPSHQVTQMGQEVILRCVPISNHLYFYWYRQILGQKVEFLVSFYNNEISEKSEIFDDQFSVERPDGSNFTLKIRSTKLEDSAMYFCASSGEPWDPDANQPQHFGDGTRLSIL.